These T cell receptor beta chains were read from a single sample in a study of regulatory T cells in long-lasting Graves disease. Each CDR3 protein is one row after TCRdb ran MiXCR on the multiplex PCR reads. The data show about 470,000 distinct CDR3 sequences, about 15% seen once. This sample also appeared in a second study, on T cells in Graves' hyperthyroidism and ophthalmopathy.

The starting material was peripheral blood mononuclear cells (PBMCs), obtained at new diagnosis, from a patient treated with antithyroid drugs. Receptors originate from a woman younger than 45 with Graves disease. The conserved cysteine and the conserved F or W are not part of the CDR3 here.

TRBV19,10,ASSISVYGYT
TRBV7-6,14,ASSSKPGLVTDTQY
TRBV3-1,12,ASSPGHHNEKLF
TRBV20-1,13,SARDQWAGANVLT
TRBV18,14,TSSPRGDYSNQPQH
TRBV20-1,12,SARPGQGAYEQY
TRBV5-1,12,ASMIEGGPDTQY
TRBV2,9,ASSERDTQY
TRBV30,10,AWGLTDYEQY
TRBV10-3,12,AISESGLAYEQY
TRBV29-1,13,SALHSGSRSYEQY
TRBV7-9,14,ASSLGIGQALETQY
TRBV2,12,ASSEGTGGDGYT
TRBV6-1,10,ASRHNQETQY
TRBV19,13,ASSLDRDSILGYT
TRBV19,13,ASSIGGRDDGELF
TRBV20-1,10,SAGQGSQPQH
TRBV30,13,AWNTGTSSGNTIY
TRBV12-3/TRBV12-4,12,ASSWEGGGHEQY
TRBV7-2,10,ASSPIFETQY
TRBV2,13,ASSDGGDSYNEQY
TRBV5-1,12,ASSGAGGKETQY
TRBV6-5,11,ASSYGREYGYT
TRBV7-9,12,ASSSTVKNTEAF
TRBV9,13,ASSPGGFGNTEAF
TRBV3-1,11,ASSLGLAGLQY
TRBV20-1,11,SAQGQGLGEQY
TRBV7-8,12,ASTSDGKVYEQY
TRBV4-1,12,ASSRPAEPDTQY
TRBV27,10,ASSLRGQEQF
TRBV18,13,ASSHQPGTRDEQF
TRBV9,10,ASRTQGSGYT
TRBV3-1,13,ASSLTRGSWGTQY
TRBV20-1,12,SARDLLAGETQY
TRBV15,12,ATSRDGLYYEQY
TRBV18,14,ASSPEQGVAKNIQY
TRBV11-1,14,ASSPSWSAVTDTQY
TRBV27,14,ASSRTRQVLPYGYT
TRBV11-2,12,ASSPRQGRDTQY
TRBV6-1,10,ASSTRGYEQY
TRBV6-1,15,ASRRQGATGLKETQY